Presented here are 6 T cell receptor beta chains from one specimen sequenced in a study of blood T cell repertoires in COVID-19. Repertoires were generated with immunoSEQ multiplex PCR, while TCRdb's copy carries only in-frame clones and drops some. The profile shows under 300,000 clones, around nine tenths of them singletons. Sample: PBMCs or T cells enriched from blood (not recorded which). These receptors came from a woman between 40 and 50 years old who had recovered from COVID-19.

The chain has TRBV9 and TRBJ2-1; TRBD2 aligns across 9 bases. The V gene end was trimmed by 4 bases and the J gene end by 6 bases; junction bases not matched to a gene: 5. Germline V gene lookup returns CDR1 SGDLS and CDR2 YYNGEE. CDR3 length equals 14 residues. The CDR3 is CASSPRTSVNEQFF. As DNA, the CDR3 is TGTGCCAGCAGCCCGCGGACTAGCGTCAATGAGCAGTTCTTC.

The rearrangement links TRBV5-1 to TRBJ1-1; 7 bases agree with TRBD1. With 4 bases clipped from V and 5 bases from J, the junction kept 5 bases outside the gene matches. CDR3 length: 13 residues. The germline V gene encodes CDR1 SGHRS and CDR2 YFSETQ. The CDR3 protein is CASSGWDRTEAFF. The CDR3 nucleotides read TGCGCCAGCAGCGGGTGGGACAGAACTGAAGCTTTCTTT.

The rearrangement joins TRBV7-9 to TRBJ2-7; TRBD1 is a possible D gene (6 bases). Germline lookup yields CDR1 SEHNR and CDR2 FQNEAQ (reference sequence). The ends were cut back, 6 bases at V and 3 bases at J, with 18 bases in the middle. The CDR3 contains 15 residues. CDR3 sequence reads: CASSILRTDYYEQYF. CDR3 in DNA: TGTGCCAGCAGTATCCTCAGGACAGACTACTACGAGCAGTACTTC.

This clone was recorded only once. J is TRBJ2-7 and V is TRBV30, with a possible D match to TRBD1 (6 bases). V was pared by 5 bases and J by 4 bases, with 12 bases between. The V gene's germline CDR1 is GTSNPN and CDR2 SVGIG (reference sequence). This CDR3 spans 12 amino acids. The CDR3 region has the DNA TGTGCCTGGTCGCCACAGGGATACGAGCAGTACTTC. Protein product: CAWSPQGYEQYF. The variable domain in full, with the rest retrieved from reference TRBV30 and TRBJ2-7, is SQTIHQWPATLVQPVGSPLSLECTVEGTSNPNLYWYRQAAGRGLQLLFYSVGIGQISSEVPQNLSASRPQDRQFILSSKKLLLSDSGFYLCAWSPQGYEQYFGPGTRLTVT.

The chain carries TRBV30 and TRBJ2-3; 8 nucleotides agree with TRBD2. V shed 2 bases, J shed 0 bases, and the junction held 4 bases outside the gene matches. The CDR3 totals 15 residues. Germline V gene lookup returns CDR1 GTSNPN and CDR2 SVGIG (reference sequence). This chain's CDR3 is CAWSLSGASTDTQYF. The CDR3 DNA is TGTGCCTGGAGTCTTAGCGGGGCCAGCACAGATACGCAGTATTTT.

The gene calls are TRBV2 and TRBJ1-6, with D maybe TRBD1 (5 bases). CDR3 length equals 14 residues. Germline V CDR1 and CDR2: SNHLY, FYNNEI. V lost 6 bases and J 7 bases, leaving 13 bases between the germline ends. CDR3: CASRFGQSNSPLHF. CDR3 DNA sequence: TGTGCCAGCAGGTTCGGACAATCAAATTCACCCCTCCACTTT.